The source of this TCR beta chain is a study of blood T cells in healthy people across ages. Study-level findings and limits: Fewer expanded clones and more diversity marked long-lived versus aged donors.

Germline V gene lookup returns CDR1 ENHRY and CDR2 SYGVKD. The J segment lost 5 bases and the V segment lost 3 bases, leaving 8 bases of the junction unmatched. The CDR3 length is 17 residues. Then a second PCR, running roughly 7 to 12 cycles, was carried out with a sample-barcoded 5' primer and a J-beta primer mix. Each cDNA molecule was tagged by a template-switch adaptor that had 12 random nucleotides. Via MiXCR, TCRdb re-called the 5' RACE reads, giving one row per CDR3 protein. The table has over 1,500,000 distinct CDR3 sequences, 35% to 50% seen once; the top ten hold under 30%. Worth noting for this clonotype: Its antigen remains unidentified.

The sample was blood. The TCR was taken from a human donor in good health. The rearrangement links TRBV10-3 to TRBJ2-4; 12 bases map to TRBD1. This CDR3 reads CAISDLGQGAAQNIQYF. The CDR3 region has the DNA TGTGCCATCAGTGACTTGGGACAGGGGGCGGCCCAAAACATTCAGTACTTC.